This T cell receptor (beta chain) was obtained from a study of T cell responses to AZD1222 COVID-19 vaccine (dated by TCRdb to 2020 to 2022). Describing the broader study: AZD1222 recipients given second doses at about 4 weeks or at about 12 weeks were pooled, since spike-specific TCR depth and breadth were not found to differ between the two schedules. Trial participants were enrolled by age into 18-55, 56-69 and 70-plus year subgroups, with around 150, 28 and 57 TCR-sequenced participants respectively. TCR sequencing was performed for more than 230 trial participants, of whom about 200 were given two doses of AZD1222 and around 26 were given two doses of MenACWY control vaccine.

The time point tag for this specimen amounts to: baseline before first vaccination. The vaccinee samples were drawn from two UK trials, COV001 and COV002, one of which was a single-blind randomized controlled phase 2/3 trial testing AZD1222 (ChAdOx1 nCoV-19) in healthy adults. Trial participant PBMC samples were collected at day 0 and day 28 after the second dose for TCRbeta chain sequencing. General findings and caveats noted by the study authors: Vaccine-associated CD4 TCRs spanned the whole spike protein, with dominant responses in regions 160-218 and 743-854. The 56-69-year group was small, and its depth increase did not reach significance, likely because of low power. Because no day 14 peak-response samples were available, repertoires were characterized only after the peak T cell response. Reportedly, almost half of the unique spike-specific TCRs recognized epitopes lying outside the regions that are mutated in the B.1.351 and B.1.1.7 variants. Participants were mostly white British, with more females than males. The authors suggested clonal diversity may have been underestimated. A significant rise in spike-specific TCR breadth and depth was observed after two AZD1222 doses relative to day 0 and relative to MenACWY recipients. Only a handful of AZD1222 recipients were SARS-CoV-2 seropositive at baseline, limiting conclusions about previously exposed vaccinees.

Regarding this clone: Its antigen has not been determined. No base quality values were provided; no much bigger clone lies one nucleotide off.

From the germline V gene, CDR1 is SGHTA and CDR2 is FQGNSA. The CDR3 goes from the cysteine to the phenylalanine over 13 residues. The entry retains the CDR3 DNA only, 39 bases that are in frame from base 1. Trimming takes 8 bases from V and 5 bases from J, and the germline ends sit 15 bases apart. The CDR3 regions of human TCRbeta chains were analyzed by immunosequencing. Processing in the source paper ran as follows. Repertoire TCRs were matched against a reference library of SARS-CoV-2-specific TCRs generated with the MIRA antigen-specificity platform. Breadth meant the fraction of unique TCRs that were SARS-CoV-2-associated, whereas depth meant the fraction of total T cells that were SARS-CoV-2-associated. Using the MIRA data, each spike-specific TCR was mapped to the spike region that the TCR reacts to and placed in a CD4 or CD8 class. Log10-transformed breadth and depth values were compared by one-way ANOVA with Sidak's multiple comparisons tests. Entries here come from immuneACCESS through TCRdb and include only in-frame sequences with V and J called. Some clones fail to appear in such tables; in the studies checked, an unresolved V gene covers under half of the shortfall, and the cause of the remainder is unknown. From that table come the V and J calls and clone size; the DNA was used to work out D and trimming. This sample gives some 150,000 clones in total; more than 90% of them show up just once. Of the sample, 18% is held by the ten largest clones.

This specimen consisted of peripheral blood, obtained on day 0 of AZD1222 vaccination. The chain uses TRBV7-2 and TRBJ1-2, with the D gene uncertain. The receptor's source is an adult in good health. Here the CDR3 is given as CASSVAGAYGYTF. The DNA reads as follows: TGTGCCAGCTCGGTGGCAGGAGCTTATGGCTACACCTTC.